This entry lists 30 T cell receptor beta chains sequenced from one sample in a study of CXCR3-negative and CXCR3-positive naive CD8 T cells. Libraries were UMI-labeled 5' RACE TRB cDNA. TCRdb derives one entry per CDR3 protein from the 5' RACE reads, leaving out DNA. Reported are 50,000 to 75,000 distinct CDR3 sequences; the ten largest clones contain roughly 4.2%. The sample comprised naive CXCR3- CD8+ T cells from blood. Stated subset: CD45RO-CCR7+CD27+CD95- naive CD8+ T cells lacking CXCR3 (TNR3-). These receptors were obtained from a human donor in good health. Some clones in this sample may be carry-over from other donors' samples.

This chain uses TRBV20-1 with TRBJ2-1; TCRdb calls TRBD2, which cannot be checked without DNA. The CDR3 runs to 14 residues. Germline V gives CDR1 DFQATT, CDR2 SNEGSKA (reference sequence). CDR3: CSASPGTSDYEQFF.

This rearrangement joins TRBV7-9 to TRBJ2-3. Germline assignment: CDR1 SEHNR and CDR2 FQNEAQ (reference sequence). The CDR3 totals 17 residues. This chain's CDR3 is CASSLAYGYTTTDTQYF.

The rearrangement joins TRBV29-1 to TRBJ1-5. Germline CDR1 and CDR2: SQVTM and ANQGSEA. CDR3 length: 15 residues. The CDR3 reads CSVEVCQSSNQPQHF.

This chain uses TRBV7-8 with TRBJ2-1; TCRdb's D call of TRBD2 is untestable without DNA. The CDR3 covers 15 residues. Germline CDR1 SGHVS, CDR2 FQNEAQ. The CDR3 loop is CASSLNAGGRNEQFF.

The chain links TRBV14 to TRBJ2-7. This CDR3 spans 14 amino acids. Germline V gene lookup returns CDR1 SGHDN and CDR2 FVKESK. The CDR3 here is CASSQERHSYEQYF.

The chain is built from TRBV12-3 or TRBV12-4 and TRBJ2-5. The CDR3 is 14 residues long. The CDR3 here is CASSATDLQETQYF.

The genes are TRBV4-2 and TRBJ2-5; TCRdb outputs TRBD1, but without DNA this stays unchecked. The CDR3 totals 14 residues. Germline loops: CDR1 LGHNA, CDR2 YNFKEQ. This CDR3 reads CASSPLSAGETQYF.

The chain recombines TRBV28 with TRBJ2-7. Germline CDR1 is MDHEN and CDR2 is SYDVKM. This CDR3 has 12 residues. The CDR3 sequence is CASSSWSYEQYF.

V gene TRBV29-1 combines with J gene TRBJ2-7; TCRdb gives TRBD1 as the D gene, but with no DNA this cannot be confirmed. This CDR3 has 12 amino acids. Germline CDR1 reads SQVTM; CDR2 reads ANQGSEA. The CDR3 loop reads CSVGPGAREQYF.

The chain has TRBV29-1 and TRBJ2-7; the D call of TRBD1 rests on TCRdb alone, since no DNA is present to check it. The CDR3 is 16 residues long. The germline V gene encodes CDR1 SQVTM and CDR2 ANQGSEA. CDR3 amino acids: CSVEENGTPLGSGQYF.

The chain uses TRBV4-3 and TRBJ2-7; TCRdb gives TRBD1 as the D gene, but with no DNA this cannot be confirmed. The germline gives CDR1 LGHNA, CDR2 YSLEER. The CDR3 is 18 residues long. CDR3 region: CASSQDVQPGQGSYEQYF.

V gene TRBV27 combines with J gene TRBJ2-1; TCRdb picks TRBD2, but there is no DNA to check that call. The germline gives CDR1 MNHEY, CDR2 SMNVEV (reference sequence). This CDR3 comprises 13 residues. The CDR3 sequence is CASSPPSDNEQFF.

This sequence joins TRBV2 and TRBJ2-3; without DNA, the TCRdb call of TRBD2 cannot be checked. The germline CDR1 and CDR2 sequences are SNHLY and FYNNEI. This CDR3 has 16 amino acids. This CDR3 is CASSGGLAGDTDTQYF.

The chain joins TRBV7-9 to TRBJ2-1. The CDR3 is 12 amino acids. CDR1 and CDR2 from the germline V gene are SEHNR and FQNEAQ (reference sequence). The CDR3 spells CASSQFTVSEFF.

This rearrangement joins TRBV19 to TRBJ2-1; there is no DNA to check the TCRdb D call of TRBD1. This CDR3 spans 13 amino acids. Germline V gene sequence: CDR1 LNHDA, CDR2 SQIVND (reference sequence). The CDR3: CASSISRDTEQFF.

This chain joins TRBV7-9 and TRBJ1-1; without DNA, the TCRdb call of TRBD1 cannot be checked. This CDR3 spans 15 amino acids. Germline V gene sequence: CDR1 SEHNR, CDR2 FQNEAQ (reference sequence). The CDR3 here is CASSSGSTGNTEAFF. The full variable domain, its missing parts supplied by reference TRBV7-9 and TRBJ1-1, is DTGVSQNPRHKITKRGQNVTFRCDPISEHNRLYWYRQTLGQGPEFLTYFQNEAQLEKSRLLSDRFSAERPKGSFSTLEIQRTEQGDSAMYLCASSSGSTGNTEAFFGQGTRLTVV.

This chain links TRBV21-1 with TRBJ1-1. TRBV21-1 is annotated as a pseudogene. The CDR3 loop spans 15 amino acids. The CDR3: CASSKPTVKNTEAFF.

J is TRBJ2-7 and V is TRBV7-9; the D gene TCRdb calls, TRBD1, cannot be checked with no DNA. From germline, CDR1 is SEHNR and CDR2 FQNEAQ (reference sequence). This CDR3 spans 11 amino acids. The CDR3 protein is CASSLGDLRYF.

The rearrangement links TRBV10-2 to TRBJ2-1; TCRdb proposes TRBD2, but this gene call is untestable without DNA. This CDR3 is built from 15 residues. Germline CDR1 and CDR2: WSHSY and SAAADI. This chain's CDR3 is CASSGTERVGNEQFF.

The chain couples TRBV3-1 to TRBJ2-5. CDR1 is LGHDT, CDR2 YNNKEL, per germline (reference sequence). This CDR3 comprises 15 residues. CDR3 residues: CASSPSSGTGETQYF.

The chain employs TRBV19 and TRBJ1-1; no DNA is available, so the TRBD1 call from TCRdb remains unchecked. This CDR3 contains 14 residues. Germline CDR1 reads LNHDA; CDR2 reads SQIVND (reference sequence). This CDR3 is CASSILGTGTEAFF.

This sequence joins TRBV7-6 and TRBJ1-4; without DNA, the TCRdb call of TRBD1 cannot be checked. The CDR3 sequence is 16 residues long. Germline values: CDR1 SGHVS, CDR2 FNYEAQ. The CDR3 loop is CASSMGDREPNEKLFF. The full variable domain, rest sourced from reference TRBV7-6 and TRBJ1-4, is GAGVSQSPRYKVTKRGQDVALRCDPISGHVSLYWYRQALGQGPEFLTYFNYEAQQDKSGLPNDRFSAERPEGSISTLTIQRTEQRDSAMYRCASSMGDREPNEKLFFGSGTQLSVL.

This rearrangement joins TRBV12-3 or TRBV12-4 to TRBJ1-5. This CDR3 region has 15 residues. The CDR3: CASSSRTDSNQPQHF.

J is TRBJ2-1 and V is TRBV19; the TCRdb call, TRBD1, lacks DNA for checking. Germline loops: CDR1 LNHDA, CDR2 SQIVND (reference sequence). The CDR3 is made up of 17 amino acids. This chain's CDR3 is CASSIPQWRGRSNEQFF.

This rearrangement joins TRBV4-2 to TRBJ2-3; the TCRdb D gene call, TRBD1, has no DNA to confirm it. CDR3 length equals 18 residues. The germline CDR1 and CDR2 sequences are LGHNA and YNFKEQ. The CDR3 spells CASSQEAGRGRRTDTQYF.

The CDR3 is CASSQDYPPSGGATGELFF. The rearrangement uses TRBV4-3 and TRBJ2-2; the TRBD2 assignment by TCRdb is unverifiable without DNA. Germline CDR1 LGHNA, CDR2 YSLEER. The CDR3 totals 19 residues.

This sequence joins TRBV9 and TRBJ2-1. CDR1 SGDLS and CDR2 YYNGEE come from the germline V gene. This CDR3 spans 13 amino acids. The CDR3 sequence is CASSAPLYNEQFF. Using reference TRBV9 and TRBJ2-1 for the parts outside the CDR3, the full variable domain is DSGVTQTPKHLITATGQRVTLRCSPRSGDLSVYWYQQSLDQGLQFLIQYYNGEERAKGNILERFSAQQFPDLHSELNLSSLELGDSALYFCASSAPLYNEQFFGPGTRLTVL.

This sequence joins TRBV11-1 and TRBJ2-1; TCRdb's D gene call, TRBD2, goes unchecked for lack of DNA. CDR1 SGHAT and CDR2 FQDESV come from the germline V gene (reference sequence). The CDR3 has 15 residues. CDR3 sequence reads: CASIRGGAVGNEQFF.

The chain is built from TRBV6-2 or TRBV6-3 and TRBJ2-5; TCRdb's D call of TRBD1 is untestable without DNA. Germline CDR1 reads MNHEY; CDR2 reads SVGEGT. This CDR3 comprises 16 residues. This CDR3 reads CASSYFGGGYQETQYF.

The V call is TRBV20-1, the J call TRBJ2-3; absent DNA, TCRdb's TRBD2 call cannot be checked. Germline values: CDR1 DFQATT, CDR2 SNEGSKA (reference sequence). The CDR3 extends over 16 amino acids. CDR3 residues: CSARDAEDPSTDTQYF.